These 23 T cell receptor beta chains originate from one sample sequenced in a study of T cell repertoires in cytomegalovirus infection. Their antigen targets remain unknown. MiXCR, applied by TCRdb to the reads, yields one record per CDR3 protein. This table holds 50,000 or so distinct CDR3 sequences, 20% found once. Sequencing was done on a sample of PBMCs, sequenced either directly or after in vitro stimulation (not recorded which). The receptors derive from a human donor in good health (CMV status not recorded). Some clones in this sample may be carry-over from other donors' samples.

In its sample, this clonotype was seen many times. The V and J genes are TRBV7-8 and TRBJ2-3; 8 bases are shared with TRBD2. The J segment lost 10 bases and the V segment lost 5 bases, leaving 14 bases of the junction unmatched. This CDR3 spans 15 amino acids. Looked up from germline, CDR1 is SGHVS and CDR2 is FQNEAQ. The CDR3 sequence is CASSRLAGQKVAQYF. CDR3 in DNA: TGTGCCAGCAGCCGGCTAGCGGGCCAAAAGGTTGCGCAGTATTTT. The variable domain in full, completed from reference TRBV7-8 and TRBJ2-3, reads GAGVSQSPRYKVAKRGQDVALRCDPISGHVSLFWYQQALGQGPEFLTYFQNEAQLDKSGLPSDRFFAERPEGSVSTLKIQRTQQEDSAVYLCASSRLAGQKVAQYFGPGTRLTVL.

This clonotype appeared many times. This chain's CDR3 is CASSSYGSSYNEQFF. DNA of the CDR3: TGTGCCAGTAGTTCCTATGGGAGCTCCTACAATGAGCAGTTCTTC. The chain is built from TRBV19 and TRBJ2-1; D might be TRBD2 (5 bases). V lost 5 bases and J 0 bases, leaving 11 bases between the germline ends. Germline V gene sequence: CDR1 LNHDA, CDR2 SQIVND (reference sequence). This CDR3 spans 15 amino acids.

Note on this clonotype: It may be a read error: a sequence one base away is much more abundant. The chain joins TRBV4-1 to TRBJ2-7; TRBD1 might be the D (6 bases). Germline assignment: CDR1 MGHRA and CDR2 YSYEKL. The CDR3 is 13 residues long. V shed 2 bases and J shed 12 bases, with 17 bases lying between them. CDR3 bases: TGCGCCAGCAGCCAAATCGTTCAGGTGGGGGCGTACTTC. It encodes CASSQIVQVGAYF.

This clonotype has a count of ten or more. The chain is built from TRBV6-1 and TRBJ1-1, with D hard to call. CDR3 length equals 14 residues. Germline V gene lookup returns CDR1 MNHNS and CDR2 SASEGT. Trimming stripped 5 bases from V and 2 bases from J, with 12 bases between. The chain's CDR3 is CASSLSGSNTEAFF. CDR3 nucleotide sequence: TGTGCCAGCAGTTTGTCAGGTTCAAACACTGAAGCTTTCTTT.

V gene TRBV19 combines with J gene TRBJ1-5; possible D gene TRBD1, 6 bases. Germline lookup yields CDR1 LNHDA and CDR2 SQIVND (reference sequence). This CDR3 contains 14 residues. V gave up 3 bases and J gave up 2 bases, with 8 bases separating them. The CDR3 region is CASSIRGGNQPQHF. The CDR3 DNA reads TGTGCCAGTAGTATCAGGGGAGGCAATCAGCCCCAGCATTTT. The full variable domain, in which reference TRBV19 and TRBJ1-5 provide the parts outside the CDR3, is DGGITQSPKYLFRKEGQNVTLSCEQNLNHDAMYWYRQDPGQGLRLIYYSQIVNDFQKGDIAEGYSVSREKKESFPLTVTSAQKNPTAFYLCASSIRGGNQPQHFGDGTRLSIL.

J is TRBJ2-3 and V is TRBV5-1; D may correspond to TRBD1 or TRBD2 (6 bases each). The CDR3 is 15 residues long. From germline, CDR1 is SGHRS and CDR2 YFSETQ. V lost 2 bases to trimming and J lost 1 base, with 11 bases between them. CDR3 sequence (DNA): TGCGCCAGCAGCTTAGGGGGGCCCGGCACAGATACGCAGTATTTT. This sequence encodes CASSLGGPGTDTQYF.

Ten or more counts support this clonotype. This sequence joins TRBV7-2 and TRBJ1-1, with 7 bases lining up with TRBD1. CDR1 is SGHTA and CDR2 is FQGNSA in the germline V gene. The ends lost 6 bases at V and 2 bases at J; junction bases unmatched: 9. The CDR3 loop spans 15 amino acids. CDR3 DNA: TGTGCCAGCAGGCGATCGGGACAGTCAAACACTGAAGCTTTCTTT. Its translation: CASRRSGQSNTEAFF.

The J gene is TRBJ1-6, the V gene TRBV7-4; 8 bases are a match to TRBD1. This CDR3 spans 15 amino acids. V lost 1 base and J lost 9; bases outside the gene matches: 5. In germline, CDR1 is SGHVT, CDR2 SQSDAQ. This CDR3 reads CASSLGQGLRSPLHF. CDR3 nucleotides: TGTGCCAGCAGCTTAGGACAGGGGCTTCGTTCACCCCTCCACTTT. Variable domain in full (rest from reference TRBV7-4 and TRBJ1-6): GAGVSQSPRYKVAKRGRDVALRCDSISGHVTLYWYRQTLGQGSEVLTYSQSDAQRDKSGRPSGRFSAERPERSVSTLKIQRTEQGDSAVYLCASSLGQGLRSPLHFGNGTRLTVT.

This clonotype was detected many times. The chain employs TRBV12-3 or TRBV12-4 and TRBJ1-1, with no clear D. Trimming cost V 3 bases and J 5 bases, with 4 bases left between them. The CDR3 has 11 residues. The CDR3 DNA reads TGTGCCAGCAGTTTTCTTACTGAAGCTTTCTTT. It translates to CASSFLTEAFF.

The V and J genes are TRBV2 and TRBJ1-6; no definite D call. Germline values: CDR1 SNHLY, CDR2 FYNNEI. Between the trimmed V and J ends, which lost 0 bases and 7 bases, there was a span of 10 bases. The CDR3 covers 15 residues. CDR3 sequence: CASSEAGRWNSPLHF. The CDR3 DNA reads as TGTGCCAGCAGTGAAGCGGGCAGGTGGAATTCACCCCTCCACTTT.

The rearrangement links TRBV19 to TRBJ2-5, with TRBD2 as a possible D gene (6 bases). Deletions cut 8 bases from V and 2 bases from J, with 18 bases between. The CDR3 covers 15 residues. Germline lookup yields CDR1 LNHDA and CDR2 SQIVND (reference sequence). The CDR3 here is CASAAKTRSQETQYF. The DNA for the CDR3 is TGTGCCAGTGCCGCCAAGACTAGGTCTCAAGAGACCCAGTACTTC.

This clonotype has only a few counts. The chain combines TRBV18 with TRBJ1-4; the match to TRBD1 covers 7 bases. V lost 6 bases, J lost 8 bases, and 6 bases stayed unmatched. Per the germline V gene, CDR1 is KGHSH and CDR2 is LQKENI. The CDR3 runs to 13 residues. The chain's CDR3 is CASSSGTEEKLFF. In nucleotides, the CDR3 is TGTGCCAGCTCTTCAGGGACAGAAGAAAAACTGTTTTTT.

This clonotype was seen only a few times. The V gene is TRBV24-1, the J gene TRBJ2-1; 9 nucleotides align to TRBD1. The CDR3 runs 13 residues. Germline CDR1 is KGHDR and CDR2 is SFDVKD. After removal of 3 bases from V and 8 bases from J, the junction contained 1 base not matched to a gene. The CDR3 reads CATSDHRGHEQFF. CDR3 in DNA: TGTGCCACCAGTGATCACAGGGGGCATGAGCAGTTCTTC.

The rearrangement joins TRBV7-4 to TRBJ2-1; D is perhaps TRBD2 (5 bases). The V end lost 0 bases, the J end lost 0 bases, and 12 bases lay between the germline ends. The CDR3 is made up of 17 amino acids. Germline values: CDR1 SGHVT, CDR2 SQSDAQ. The DNA for the CDR3 is TGTGCCAGCAGCTTAGCGAGGACTGGAAGCTCCTACAATGAGCAGTTCTTC. Translation gives CASSLARTGSSYNEQFF.

The table lists this clonotype with a few counts. This chain uses TRBV20-1 with TRBJ2-1; perhaps TRBD2 as D (6 bases). The V end lost 4 bases, the J end lost 6 bases, and 13 bases lay between the germline ends. The CDR3 length is 13 residues. Germline V gives CDR1 DFQATT, CDR2 SNEGSKA (reference sequence). CDR3 DNA: TGCAGTGCTATAAGACTAGTGGCCAATGAGCAGTTCTTC. Its protein is CSAIRLVANEQFF.

This clonotype was observed a handful of times. J is TRBJ1-5 and V is TRBV5-6; D remains ambiguous. CDR1 and CDR2 (germline): SGHDT, YYEEEE. Trimming pared 2 bases from V and 2 bases from J, leaving 8 bases between. CDR3 length: 14 residues. Written as DNA, the CDR3 is TGTGCCAGCAGCTTTCAGGCCCGCAATCAGCCCCAGCATTTT. It encodes CASSFQARNQPQHF.

This clonotype has at least ten counts. This rearrangement joins TRBV11-2 to TRBJ2-7; TRBD1 aligns across 7 bases. The CDR3 loop spans 16 amino acids. Germline-derived CDR1 and CDR2 are SGHAT and FQNNGV. With 2 bases clipped from V and 3 bases from J, the junction kept 10 bases outside the gene matches. The CDR3 DNA sequence: TGTGCCAGCAGCTTACAGCCGGGACAGAGAGTCTACGAGCAGTACTTC. It translates to CASSLQPGQRVYEQYF.

This clonotype was counted many times. J is TRBJ1-6 and V is TRBV7-7; no clear D. The CDR3 has 13 amino acids. The ends were cut back, 5 bases at V and 7 bases at J, with 9 bases in the middle. Germline V gene lookup returns CDR1 SSHAT and CDR2 FNYEAQ (reference sequence). CDR3 DNA sequence: TGTGCCAGCAGCCAAAACAAGAATTCACCCCTCCACTTT. Its translation is CASSQNKNSPLHF. Filled out from reference TRBV7-7 and TRBJ1-6, the complete variable domain reads GAGVSQSPRYKVTKRGQDVTLRCDPISSHATLYWYQQALGQGPEFLTYFNYEAQPDKSGLPSDRFSAERPEGSISTLTIQRTEQRDSAMYRCASSQNKNSPLHFGNGTRLTVT.

This clonotype has more than one count but fewer than ten. This sequence joins TRBV12-3 or TRBV12-4 and TRBJ1-1; no firm D call. V lost 2 bases and J lost 4, with 14 bases in between. This CDR3 is built from 15 residues. The CDR3 DNA sequence: TGTGCCAGCAGTTTAAGGTTGGGTGAAGGCACTGAAGCTTTCTTT. Its protein is CASSLRLGEGTEAFF.

The table lists this clonotype with a few counts. In DNA, the CDR3 is TGTGCCAGCAGAAGGGACAGGCGGGACTCACCCCTCCACTTT. It specifies CASRRDRRDSPLHF. This chain uses TRBV2 with TRBJ1-6, with TRBD1 matching over 8 bases. The germline V gene has CDR1 SNHLY and CDR2 FYNNEI. The trim removed 6 bases at V and 10 bases at J, leaving 8 bases unmatched. The CDR3 is made up of 14 amino acids.

This clonotype occurred many times. The chain links TRBV7-9 to TRBJ2-7; maybe TRBD2 (6 bases). The CDR3 covers 14 residues. CDR1 is SEHNR, CDR2 FQNEAQ, per germline (reference sequence). The V gene lost 5 bases and the J gene lost 9 bases, with 20 bases spanning the gap. CDR3 DNA: TGTGCCAGCAGCGCGGGGCTAGCCTCTAATCGGCAGTACTTC. It translates to CASSAGLASNRQYF.

This clonotype was seen many times. This chain connects TRBV7-2 to TRBJ2-1; 7 bases match TRBD1. The germline CDR1 and CDR2 sequences are SGHTA and FQGNSA. This CDR3 has 13 amino acids. V shed 1 base, J shed 13 bases, and the junction held 7 bases outside the gene matches. The CDR3 spells CASSLESTGLQFF. The CDR3 DNA sequence: TGTGCCAGCAGCTTAGAGTCGACAGGGCTACAGTTCTTC.

In this sample, this clonotype turned up many times. The rearrangement joins TRBV2 to TRBJ1-4; D is ambiguous. The CDR3 totals 14 residues. V dropped 6 bases and J dropped 5 bases, with 13 bases sitting between them. The germline gives CDR1 SNHLY, CDR2 FYNNEI. The CDR3 here is CASSPGPQNEKLFF. CDR3 coding DNA: TGTGCCAGCAGCCCCGGGCCCCAAAATGAAAAACTGTTTTTT.